Listed here is a single T cell receptor (beta chain). The PCR had 60 Vbeta and 13 Jbeta primers. Clones were read by immunoSEQ multiplex PCR, and TCRdb kept only the in-frame ones, dropping some. The sample has under 110,000 clones; 76% are singletons. These data come from a study of cytomegalovirus exposure and HLA in healthy donors. The source is a middle-aged man in good health and CMV-seronegative. The sample consisted of PBMCs.

As DNA, the CDR3 is TGTGCCAGCAGTGAAGGTCAGGATGGAAACACCATATATTTT. This gives the protein CASSEGQDGNTIYF. J is TRBJ1-3 and V is TRBV25-1; D is unclear. Germline V gene sequence: CDR1 MGHDK, CDR2 SYGVNS. V was shortened by 2 bases and J by 3 bases, with 8 bases between the two germline ends. This CDR3 is 14 amino acids long. The whole variable domain, filled in from reference TRBV25-1 and TRBJ1-3, reads EADIYQTPRYLVIGTGKKITLECSQTMGHDKMYWYQQDPGMELHLIHYSYGVNSTEKGDLSSESTVSRIRTEHFPLTLESARPSHTSQYLCASSEGQDGNTIYFGEGSWLTVV.